This TCR beta chain was documented in a study of cytomegalovirus exposure and HLA in healthy donors. The PCR ran on 60 Vbeta and 13 Jbeta primers. Using immunoSEQ multiplex PCR, the repertoire was profiled, and TCRdb retains in-frame clones only, with some absent. The table has 120,000 to 150,000 clones, roughly 80% seen once. Study outcomes and limitations: A later analysis linked a missense DCLRE1C variant to TCR beta V- and J-gene trimming. In an earlier analysis, most TCR beta V segments were productive about 87% or about 30% of the time.

The CDR3 has 15 residues. V was pared by 5 bases and J by 7 bases, with 15 bases between. CDR1 MNHEY and CDR2 SVGAGI come from the germline V gene. With respect to this clone: The antigen is not known.

This TCR was recovered from a middle-aged woman in good health and CMV-seropositive. The rearrangement links TRBV6-5 to TRBJ1-6, with a possible D match to TRBD1 (5 bases). Specimen: PBMCs. The CDR3 bases are TGTGCCAGCAGTCAATTAATGGGGGGAAATTCACCCCTCCACTTT. It translates to CASSQLMGGNSPLHF.